Each of the 6 T cell receptor beta chains below was sequenced from the same sample in a study of blood T cells in healthy people across ages. The second PCR ran about 6 to 12 cycles with a sample-barcoded 5' primer and J-beta primers. TCRdb redid the calling of the 5' RACE reads with MiXCR, one entry per CDR3 protein. The sample yields approximately 1.5 million distinct CDR3 sequences, about 45% seen once. Sequencing input: blood. The receptors were gathered from a woman aged 18 to 35 in good health.

J is TRBJ2-1 and V is TRBV3-1; 7 nucleotides align to TRBD1. J lost 4 bases, V lost 0 bases, and 3 bases had no gene match. The CDR3 extends over 15 amino acids. Germline-derived CDR1 and CDR2 are LGHDT and YNNKEL (reference sequence). CDR3 protein: CASSQDPTGYNEQFF. DNA for the CDR3: TGTGCCAGCAGCCAAGACCCGACAGGGTACAATGAGCAGTTCTTC.

Remarks on this clonotype: The junction differs from germline at one of its ends, possibly a read error. The chain carries TRBV6-1 and TRBJ2-5; 8 bases match TRBD2. This CDR3 is built from 22 residues. Looked up from germline, CDR1 is MNHNS and CDR2 is SASEGT. The CDR3, as DNA: TGTGCCGGCAGTCCGGCTCGAAGGGCAGGGAGCACAGAGACTAGCGCCCGATGGGCCCAGTACTTC. It codes for CAGSPARRAGSTETSARWAQYF.

This clonotype showed up just a few times. The chain employs TRBV4-1 and TRBJ2-4, with TRBD2 as a possible D gene (5 bases). V lost 4 bases, J lost 15 bases, and 13 bases lay in between. Germline-derived CDR1 and CDR2 are MGHRA and YSYEKL. The CDR3 length is 11 residues. CDR3: CASSPGSWGYF. Here the CDR3 DNA reads TGCGCCAGCAGCCCGGGATCTTGGGGGTACTTC.

A single count supports this clonotype. V usage is TRBV19 and J usage is TRBJ1-5, with D perhaps matching TRBD1 (6 bases). V lost 10 bases and J 2 bases, leaving 15 bases between the germline ends. The germline V gene has CDR1 LNHDA and CDR2 SQIVND (reference sequence). CDR3 length: 14 residues. CDR3 in DNA: TGTGCCACTCGGTGGGGGGGCGGCAATCAGCCCCAGCATTTT. It yields the protein CATRWGGGNQPQHF.

The V and J genes are TRBV7-2 and TRBJ2-5; a possible D gene is TRBD2 (6 bases). The germline CDR1 and CDR2 sequences are SGHTA and FQGNSA. The CDR3 length is 15 residues. Deletions cut 3 bases from V and 1 base from J, with 12 bases between. CDR3 region: CASSFKRRGQETQYF. The CDR3 DNA follows: TGTGCCAGCAGCTTCAAGAGGAGGGGCCAAGAGACCCAGTACTTC.

This chain connects TRBV11-2 to TRBJ2-1; 7 positions match TRBD1. This CDR3 is built from 14 residues. CDR1 and CDR2 (germline): SGHAT, FQNNGV. The trim removed 3 bases at V and 5 bases at J, leaving 4 bases unmatched. CDR3 amino acids: CASSFQGVNNEQFF. Here the CDR3 DNA reads TGTGCCAGCAGCTTCCAGGGGGTCAACAATGAGCAGTTCTTC. The variable domain in full, with the rest retrieved from reference TRBV11-2 and TRBJ2-1, is EAGVAQSPRYKIIEKRQSVAFWCNPISGHATLYWYQQILGQGPKLLIQFQNNGVVDDSQLPKDRFSAERLKGVDSTLKIQPAKLEDSAVYLCASSFQGVNNEQFFGPGTRLTVL.